This section outlines one TCR beta chain sequence together with its context. This sample is drawn from a study of control samples from healthy donors and cancer patients. The table came from immunoSEQ multiplex PCR; TCRdb's copy has only in-frame clones and leaves some out. Of about 80,000 clones in the sample, 85% to 90% are singletons; the top ten hold less than 9%. Germline assignment: CDR1 LNHDA and CDR2 SQIVND (reference sequence). V lost 9 bases, J lost 3 bases, and 24 bases lay in between. CDR3 length equals 16 residues. This receptor was identified in a woman aged 60-75 years in good health. The sample was blood. The chain joins TRBV19 to TRBJ2-7; perhaps D is TRBD1 or TRBD2 (7 bases each). CDR3 DNA: TGTGCCAGCACAGGGGCTGGCGGGCGGGGGATCTACGAGCAGTACTTC. It codes for CASTGAGGRGIYEQYF.